The 30 T cell receptor beta chains below come from one sample, sequenced in a study of blood T cell repertoires in COVID-19. Only in-frame clones appear in the TCRdb table, and some are missing; sequencing was by immunoSEQ multiplex PCR. The sample carries 150,000 to 200,000 clones, about 80% recorded once. The specimen sequenced was PBMCs or T cells enriched from blood (not recorded which). Receptors were obtained from a woman in her sixties who had recovered from COVID-19.

The chain links TRBV5-1 to TRBJ1-4, with 7 bases identical to TRBD1. There are 16 residues in the CDR3. V dropped 1 base and J dropped 3; count of bases not matched to a gene: 6. Germline values: CDR1 SGHRS, CDR2 YFSETQ. CDR3 amino acids: CASSLTPQGANEKLFF. The CDR3 DNA is TGCGCCAGCAGCTTGACCCCCCAGGGGGCTAATGAAAAACTGTTTTTT.

The rearrangement uses TRBV5-8 and TRBJ2-2; tentative D call: TRBD1 (5 bases). The length of the CDR3 is 15 residues. V lost 7 bases, J lost 1 base, and 14 bases lay in between. The germline V gene has CDR1 SGHTS and CDR2 YDEGEE. The CDR3 DNA follows: TGTGCCAGCGGCAACGCTCAGGGGAACACCGGGGAGCTGTTTTTT. Translating it yields CASGNAQGNTGELFF.

The chain is built from TRBV3-1 (or the pseudogene TRBV3-2) and TRBJ2-7, with D perhaps matching TRBD2 (5 bases). Trimming removed 4 bases from V and 0 bases from J, with 7 bases in between. Germline CDR1 is LGHDT and CDR2 is YNNKEL (reference sequence). The CDR3 is 13 amino acids. The CDR3 region is CASSRLASYEQYF. The CDR3 DNA is TGTGCCAGCAGCCGGCTAGCCTCCTACGAGCAGTACTTC.

V is TRBV5-1 and J is TRBJ1-1, with 9 bases matching TRBD1. The germline gives CDR1 SGHRS, CDR2 YFSETQ. V lost 0 bases, J lost 4 bases, and 4 bases stayed unmatched. There are 15 residues in the CDR3. CDR3 in amino acids: CASSLEGQGVTEAFF. CDR3 DNA sequence: TGCGCCAGCAGCTTGGAGGGACAGGGAGTCACTGAAGCTTTCTTT.

The chain joins TRBV6-5 to TRBJ2-3; no firm D call. From germline, CDR1 is MNHEY and CDR2 SVGAGI. The length of the CDR3 is 12 residues. The germline V and J ends were trimmed by 6 bases and 7 bases, with 11 bases remaining between them. The CDR3 DNA reads TGTGCCAGCAGGTCCGTAGAAAATACGCAGTATTTT. Its protein product is CASRSVENTQYF.

The chain couples TRBV19 to TRBJ2-5, with a tentative D call TRBD1 (5 bases). Trimming pared 1 base from V and 6 bases from J, leaving 9 bases between. This CDR3 has 13 residues. Germline assignment: CDR1 LNHDA and CDR2 SQIVND (reference sequence). CDR3 sequence (DNA): TGTGCCAGTAGTATAGTCAAGGGGCAGACCCAGTACTTC. It codes for CASSIVKGQTQYF.

The chain joins TRBV5-1 to TRBJ2-3, with D unresolved. There are 15 residues in the CDR3. The ends were cut back, 0 bases at V and 0 bases at J, with 8 bases in the middle. Per germline, CDR1 SGHRS and CDR2 YFSETQ. This chain's CDR3 is CASSLGAVSTDTQYF. CDR3 nucleotides: TGCGCCAGCAGCTTGGGGGCAGTTAGCACAGATACGCAGTATTTT.

This sequence joins TRBV3-1 (or the pseudogene TRBV3-2) and TRBJ2-5; 7 bases agree with TRBD1. Germline CDR1 is LGHDT and CDR2 is YNNKEL (reference sequence). The CDR3 has 13 amino acids. V was clipped by 4 bases and J by 5 bases; unmatched bases: 4. The CDR3 region is CASSRGQVETQYF. In DNA, the CDR3 is TGTGCCAGCAGCCGAGGACAGGTCGAGACCCAGTACTTC.

CDR3 bases: TGCGCCAGCGGGCCTGTACCTACCCAGGGGTATGGCTACACCTTC. Translating gives CASGPVPTQGYGYTF. The chain recombines TRBV5-1 with TRBJ1-2; maybe TRBD1 (6 bases). CDR1 is SGHRS, CDR2 YFSETQ, per germline. The CDR3 sequence is 15 residues long. Deletions cut 7 bases from V and 5 bases from J, with 21 bases between.

This rearrangement joins TRBV9 to TRBJ2-5; tentative D call: TRBD1 (6 bases). Trimming took 0 bases from V and 4 from J, leaving 10 bases between them. The CDR3 is 14 residues long. Looked up from germline, CDR1 is SGDLS and CDR2 is YYNGEE. CDR3 bases: TGTGCCAGCAGCGTAGACAGGGTTGGAGAGACCCAGTACTTC. Translation: CASSVDRVGETQYF.

V is TRBV6-5 and J is TRBJ2-7; TRBD1 agrees at 8 bases. The CDR3 sequence is 13 residues long. Germline assignment: CDR1 MNHEY and CDR2 SVGAGI. The trim removed 2 bases at V and 6 bases at J, leaving 3 bases unmatched. CDR3 sequence (DNA): TGTGCCAGCAGTTACACTACAGGGGGCGAGCAGTACTTC. It translates to CASSYTTGGEQYF.

The CDR3 sequence is CASSRTASYYEQYF. Here the CDR3 DNA reads TGTGCCAGTAGTAGGACAGCGTCGTACTACGAGCAGTACTTC. The V and J genes are TRBV19 and TRBJ2-7; D possibly corresponds to TRBD1 (6 bases). Germline V gives CDR1 LNHDA, CDR2 SQIVND (reference sequence). The CDR3 is 14 amino acids. Trimming stripped 4 bases from V and 3 bases from J, with 13 bases between.

The chain is built from TRBV7-9 and TRBJ1-5; D might be TRBD1 (5 bases). The ends were cut back, 0 bases at V and 3 bases at J, with 9 bases in the middle. Germline V gives CDR1 SEHNR, CDR2 FQNEAQ (reference sequence). CDR3 size: 15 residues. CDR3: CASSLAAGFNQPQHF. In DNA, the CDR3 is TGTGCCAGCAGCTTAGCGGCAGGGTTCAATCAGCCCCAGCATTTT. Full variable domain (outside the CDR3, taken from reference TRBV7-9 and TRBJ1-5): DTGVSQNPRHKITKRGQNVTFRCDPISEHNRLYWYRQTLGQGPEFLTYFQNEAQLEKSRLLSDRFSAERPKGSFSTLEIQRTEQGDSAMYLCASSLAAGFNQPQHFGDGTRLSIL.

The J gene is TRBJ2-1, the V gene TRBV24-1, with 10 bases that match TRBD2. Germline loops: CDR1 KGHDR, CDR2 SFDVKD. The CDR3 totals 16 residues. The ends lost 2 bases at V and 4 bases at J; junction bases unmatched: 4. The CDR3 loop is CATSDSGLADYNEQFF. The CDR3 DNA follows: TGTGCCACCAGTGATTCCGGACTAGCGGATTACAATGAGCAGTTCTTC.

The chain is built from TRBV2 and TRBJ1-4, with D possibly TRBD1 on 6 matching bases. In germline, CDR1 is SNHLY, CDR2 FYNNEI. The CDR3 spans 15 residues. V was trimmed by 6 bases and J by 4 bases, leaving 15 bases between them. CDR3 sequence reads: CASRIRQAFNEKLFF. In DNA form, the CDR3 reads TGTGCCAGCAGAATACGACAGGCGTTTAATGAAAAACTGTTTTTT.

The V gene is TRBV11-3, the J gene TRBJ2-1; TRBD2 aligns across 8 bases. Germline trimming cut 1 base from V and 4 bases from J; bases unmatched to any gene: 3. CDR3 length: 15 residues. Germline V gene data show CDR1 as SGHNT and CDR2 as YENEEA. As DNA, the CDR3 is TGTGCCAGCAGCTTAGGGACTAGCCTGTACAATGAGCAGTTCTTC. Translating gives CASSLGTSLYNEQFF.

DNA of the CDR3: TGTGCCATCAGTGAGGGGGGGTCTCTCGACGAGCAGTACTTC. This translates into CAISEGGSLDEQYF. The rearrangement uses TRBV10-3 and TRBJ2-7, with D perhaps matching TRBD2 (6 bases). The CDR3 runs 14 residues. The V end lost 2 bases, the J end lost 5 bases, and 13 bases lay between the germline ends. CDR1 is ENHRY, CDR2 SYGVKD, per germline.

The V gene is TRBV2, the J gene TRBJ1-5; D may be TRBD1 (5 bases). CDR1 SNHLY and CDR2 FYNNEI come from the germline V gene. Trimming cost V 2 bases and J 6 bases, with 14 bases left between them. There are 15 residues in the CDR3. Here the CDR3 DNA reads TGTGCCAGCAGTGAATTCTGGGGGGTCCGTCAGCCCCAGCATTTT. It is translated as CASSEFWGVRQPQHF.

The CDR3 DNA is TGTGCCAGCAGCTCTCCTTTTAACACCATATATTTT. Its protein is CASSSPFNTIYF. The chain couples TRBV11-2 to TRBJ1-3; no reliable D call. Germline lookup yields CDR1 SGHAT and CDR2 FQNNGV. CDR3 length: 12 amino acids. Trimming removed 4 bases from V and 7 bases from J, with 8 bases in between. Complete variable domain (other parts from reference TRBV11-2 and TRBJ1-3): EAGVAQSPRYKIIEKRQSVAFWCNPISGHATLYWYQQILGQGPKLLIQFQNNGVVDDSQLPKDRFSAERLKGVDSTLKIQPAKLEDSAVYLCASSSPFNTIYFGEGSWLTVV.

The chain has TRBV24-1 and TRBJ2-1; 11 positions match TRBD2. J gave up 5 bases and V 4 bases, and 3 bases lay outside the gene matches. Germline loops: CDR1 KGHDR, CDR2 SFDVKD. This CDR3 is built from 15 residues. The CDR3 protein is CATSEPSGGHNEQFF. DNA for the CDR3: TGTGCCACCAGTGAGCCTAGCGGGGGGCACAATGAGCAGTTCTTC.

This chain links TRBV11-2 with TRBJ2-1; no definite D call. This CDR3 spans 13 amino acids. V lost 0 bases and J lost 5, with 5 bases in between. Germline V gene sequence: CDR1 SGHAT, CDR2 FQNNGV. The CDR3 loop reads CASSLEQHNEQFF. As DNA, the CDR3 is TGTGCCAGCAGCTTAGAACAGCACAATGAGCAGTTCTTC.

V gene TRBV6-5 combines with J gene TRBJ1-2, with D uncertain. The ends were cut back, 5 bases at V and 6 bases at J, with 13 bases in the middle. The CDR3 is 13 residues long. The V gene's germline CDR1 is MNHEY and CDR2 SVGAGI. The CDR3 region has the DNA TGTGCCAGCAGTCTACCCAGCGCGGATGGCTACACCTTC. Translation: CASSLPSADGYTF.

The rearrangement joins TRBV5-6 to TRBJ1-5; D gene ambiguous. The germline CDR1 and CDR2 sequences are SGHDT and YYEEEE. Trimming stripped 0 bases from V and 9 bases from J, with 16 bases between. CDR3 size: 15 residues. The CDR3 DNA sequence: TGTGCCAGCAGCTTGGGGGAGCTGGACGGCGCGCCCCAGCATTTT. Its translation: CASSLGELDGAPQHF.

The chain has TRBV7-2 and TRBJ1-1; D is unclear. The V and J ends lost 2 bases and 4 bases respectively, with 8 bases between them. The CDR3 totals 13 residues. From germline, CDR1 is SGHTA and CDR2 FQGNSA. CDR3 nucleotides: TGTGCCAGCAGCTTACCGGGAAGCACTGAAGCTTTCTTT. Its translation is CASSLPGSTEAFF. The whole variable domain, filled in from reference TRBV7-2 and TRBJ1-1, reads GAGVSQSPSNKVTEKGKDVELRCDPISGHTALYWYRQSLGQGLEFLIYFQGNSAPDKSGLPSDRFSAERTGGSVSTLTIQRTQQEDSAVYLCASSLPGSTEAFFGQGTRLTVV.

The chain uses TRBV7-2 and TRBJ2-7; weak D call: TRBD1 (7 bases). The V end lost 5 bases, the J end lost 0 bases, and 14 bases lay between the germline ends. Germline V gene sequence: CDR1 SGHTA, CDR2 FQGNSA. The CDR3 contains 15 residues. The CDR3 DNA follows: TGTGCCAGCAGCCAGCGACAGGGACTCTCCTACGAGCAGTACTTC. This encodes CASSQRQGLSYEQYF.

V usage is TRBV5-4 and J usage is TRBJ1-1; TRBD1 agrees at 7 bases. Germline V lookup: CDR1 SGHNT, CDR2 YYREEE (reference sequence). The ends lost 0 bases at V and 11 bases at J; junction bases unmatched: 7. The CDR3 contains 13 residues. Written as DNA, the CDR3 is TGTGCCAGCAGCTTGGTGGAGACAGGGTCTGCTTTCTTT. Translating gives CASSLVETGSAFF.

The chain links TRBV24-1 to TRBJ1-2; 7 nucleotides line up with TRBD1. The ends lost 1 base at V and 6 bases at J; junction bases unmatched: 4. This CDR3 has 14 amino acids. The germline gives CDR1 KGHDR, CDR2 SFDVKD. CDR3 loop: CATSDLQGRNGYTF. Here the CDR3 DNA reads TGTGCCACCAGTGATTTACAGGGGAGGAATGGCTACACCTTC.

The chain recombines TRBV6-1 with TRBJ1-3; maybe TRBD1 (5 bases). Per the germline V gene, CDR1 is MNHNS and CDR2 is SASEGT. CDR3 size: 14 residues. Trimming removed 2 bases from V and 4 bases from J, with 9 bases in between. The CDR3 is CASSEQGNGNTIYF. DNA for the CDR3: TGTGCCAGCAGTGAACAGGGAAACGGAAACACCATATATTTT.

The chain uses TRBV6-5 and TRBJ2-6; no clear D. V dropped 7 bases and J dropped 1 base, with 11 bases sitting between them. The CDR3 loop spans 15 amino acids. Per the germline V gene, CDR1 is MNHEY and CDR2 is SVGAGI. CDR3 amino acids: CASTLRGSGANVLTF. CDR3 nucleotides: TGTGCCAGCACCCTCAGAGGTTCTGGGGCCAACGTCCTGACTTTC.

This clone was picked up a small number of times. The rearrangement uses TRBV6-5 and TRBJ1-2; no firm D call. Germline V lookup: CDR1 MNHEY, CDR2 SVGAGI. V was clipped by 5 bases and J by 0 bases, with 13 bases between them. The CDR3 extends over 15 amino acids. CDR3 nucleotide sequence: TGTGCCAGCAGTCTGGAGAGAACTCCTAACTATGGCTACACCTTC. Translating gives CASSLERTPNYGYTF.